The 8 T cell receptor beta chains below all came from one sample that was sequenced in a study of STAT5B mutations in CD4+ large granular lymphocyte leukemia. The assay was immunoSEQ multiplex PCR, and TCRdb's table has in-frame clones only and misses some. The table records more than 6,000 clones, about 76% of them present only once. The sequencing input was PBMCs. The receptors were sampled from a woman in her seventies with CD4+ T-cell large granular lymphocyte leukemia.

This clone has just one count. The chain carries TRBV11-2 and TRBJ2-7, with 8 bases lining up with TRBD2. CDR3 length equals 16 residues. The V and J ends lost 5 bases and 2 bases, in that order; junction bases with no gene match: 11. The germline gives CDR1 SGHAT, CDR2 FQNNGV. The CDR3 spells CASSLRGGTSTYEQYF. DNA for the CDR3: TGTGCCAGCAGCCTAAGGGGAGGGACTAGTACCTACGAGCAGTACTTC.

The gene calls are TRBV30 and TRBJ1-6; D uncertain. Germline V gives CDR1 GTSNPN, CDR2 SVGIG (reference sequence). V gave up 0 bases and J gave up 10 bases, with 13 bases separating them. The CDR3 spans 14 residues. The CDR3 region is CAWSVRGVESPLHF. CDR3 nucleotides: TGTGCCTGGAGTGTACGAGGAGTAGAATCACCCCTCCACTTT. Looking up the rest from reference TRBV30 and TRBJ1-6 gives the full variable domain: SQTIHQWPATLVQPVGSPLSLECTVEGTSNPNLYWYRQAAGRGLQLLFYSVGIGQISSEVPQNLSASRPQDRQFILSSKKLLLSDSGFYLCAWSVRGVESPLHFGNGTRLTVT.

This clone is termed medium-sized. The chain recombines TRBV7-9 with TRBJ1-5; no firm D call. Germline CDR1 reads SEHNR; CDR2 reads FQNEAQ (reference sequence). V was trimmed by 7 bases and J by 8 bases, leaving 9 bases between them. CDR3 length: 11 amino acids. CDR3 bases: TGTGCCAGCACCTTTTTGGAGCCCCAGCATTTT. Protein sequence: CASTFLEPQHF.

This clone was seen a single time. V is TRBV7-2 and J is TRBJ2-4; D is possibly TRBD2 (5 bases). The germline CDR1 and CDR2 sequences are SGHTA and FQGNSA. Trimming took 5 bases from V and 7 from J, leaving 18 bases between them. The CDR3 has 15 residues. The CDR3 spells CASSPVSGPGNIQYF. CDR3 nucleotides: TGTGCCAGCAGCCCTGTATCTGGACCGGGGAACATTCAGTACTTC.

V gene TRBV13 combines with J gene TRBJ2-3, with D hard to call. The CDR3 is made up of 13 amino acids. The V and J ends lost 5 bases and 11 bases respectively, with 17 bases between them. Germline V gives CDR1 PRHDT, CDR2 FYEKMQ (reference sequence). CDR3 coding DNA: TGTGCCAGCAGCCTTTCAAGGGCTGGGGAGCAGTATTTT. This codes for CASSLSRAGEQYF.

This chain uses TRBV25-1 with TRBJ2-7; 11 bases map to TRBD2. Germline V lookup: CDR1 MGHDK, CDR2 SYGVNS. Trimming removed 2 bases from V and 4 bases from J; junction bases left unmatched: 4. This CDR3 region has 15 residues. For the CDR3, the DNA is TGTGCCAGCAGTGAAGAAGGGACTAGCGGTTACGAGCAGTACTTC. Its protein product is CASSEEGTSGYEQYF.

The CDR3: CSVEYPATGSGYTF. CDR3 sequence (DNA): TGCAGCGTTGAATACCCTGCGACAGGGAGTGGCTACACCTTC. V is TRBV29-1 and J is TRBJ1-2; 7 bases are shared with TRBD1. From germline, CDR1 is SQVTM and CDR2 ANQGSEA. With V trimmed by 2 bases and J by 7 bases, 10 bases remained unmatched. This CDR3 comprises 14 residues. Variable domain in full (rest from reference TRBV29-1 and TRBJ1-2): SAVISQKPSRDICQRGTSLTIQCQVDSQVTMMFWYRQQPGQSLTLIATANQGSEATYESGFVIDKFPISRPNLTFSTLTVSNMSPEDSSIYLCSVEYPATGSGYTFGSGTRLTVV.

V usage is TRBV7-2 and J usage is TRBJ1-3; 8 nucleotides align to TRBD1. The V gene's germline CDR1 is SGHTA and CDR2 FQGNSA. The CDR3 totals 14 residues. With V trimmed by 3 bases and J by 10 bases, 8 bases remained unmatched. CDR3 DNA sequence: TGTGCCAGCAGCTTGAACAGGGGGAAGGAGACCATATATTTT. As protein: CASSLNRGKETIYF.